This T cell receptor beta chain was recovered during a study of blood T cell repertoires in COVID-19. Study overall: Specimens from acute and convalescent COVID-19 originated in the United States, Italy and Spain. T cells, B-cell-depleted T cells, or PBMCs supplied cDNA or gDNA.

Methods used by the authors: Reference gene primer amplification in the assay estimated nucleated cell counts. Profiling relied on immunoSEQ multiplex PCR, and the TCRdb table lists in-frame clones only, not all of them. V, J and clone size derive from that table, while D and trimming were established from the DNA sequence. The sample comprises around 190,000 clones, roughly nine tenths of which are singletons, and approximately 1.1% rests with the top ten. V dropped 5 bases and J dropped 2 bases, with 11 bases sitting between them. CDR1 and CDR2 (germline): SGHRS, YFSETQ. The CDR3 is made up of 13 amino acids.

Sequencing used peripheral blood. The source of this sequence is a man aged 30 to 39 with acute or convalescent COVID-19. This chain uses TRBV5-1 with TRBJ2-7; D not certain. The CDR3 sequence: CASSSTGTYEQYF. The CDR3 DNA sequence: TGCGCCAGCAGTAGCACGGGTACCTACGAGCAGTACTTC.